This passage covers 13 T cell receptor beta chains from one sample sequenced in a study of blood T cells in healthy people across ages. A second about 7 to 11 cycle PCR used barcoded and J-beta primers. TCRdb re-called the 5' RACE reads through MiXCR, storing one row per CDR3 protein. The sample has some 890,000 distinct CDR3 sequences, about 29% seen once; the top ten hold roughly 10%. This sample was also put to use in a study of T cells of mothers and their children.

The sequencing sample was made of blood. The receptor source for this set is a woman in her forties in good health.

This clonotype was recorded at least ten times. The chain uses TRBV2 and TRBJ2-5, with TRBD1 matching 9 bases. CDR3 length equals 15 residues. CDR1 and CDR2 from the germline V gene are SNHLY and FYNNEI. V lost 3 bases, J lost 5 bases, and 7 bases stayed unmatched. DNA of the CDR3: TGTGCCAGCAGTGAGGGGGACAGGGTTTGGGAGACCCAGTACTTC. Protein: CASSEGDRVWETQYF.

This chain joins TRBV5-1 and TRBJ1-5, with 11 bases fitting TRBD1. CDR3 length equals 14 residues. Germline V gives CDR1 SGHRS, CDR2 YFSETQ. V trimming: 3 bases; J trimming: 10 bases; junction bases outside the gene matches: 6. This CDR3 is CASSSGTGGRPQHF. DNA for the CDR3: TGCGCCAGCAGCTCGGGGACAGGGGGTCGACCCCAGCATTTT.

This clonotype was detected many times. The chain carries TRBV12-3 or TRBV12-4 and TRBJ2-3; 12 nucleotides line up with TRBD2. The CDR3 sequence is 15 residues long. The trim removed 5 bases at V and 6 bases at J, leaving 6 bases unmatched. The CDR3 bases are TGTGCCAGCAGTAAGGGACTAGCGGGTTCGGATACGCAGTATTTT. This gives the protein CASSKGLAGSDTQYF.

This clonotype was observed a handful of times. The chain combines TRBV15 with TRBJ2-5; TRBD2 agrees at 8 bases. The CDR3 covers 16 residues. J gave up 2 bases and V 1 base, and 6 bases lay outside the gene matches. The germline V gene encodes CDR1 LNHNV and CDR2 YYDKDF (reference sequence). The chain's CDR3 is CATSRVPSGGQETQYF. In DNA form, the CDR3 reads TGTGCCACCAGCAGAGTCCCCAGCGGGGGTCAAGAGACCCAGTACTTC.

The rearrangement joins TRBV21-1 to TRBJ2-7; the table's D call, TRBD1, has no DNA check behind it. TRBV21-1 is recorded as a pseudogene. The CDR3 totals 18 residues. The chain's CDR3 is CACSKADHPDRAGDEQYF. The CDR3 nucleotides are TGTGCCTGCAGCAAAGCTGACCATCCGGACAGGGCCGGCGACGAGCAGTACTTC.

V usage is TRBV9 and J usage is TRBJ2-7; 13 nucleotides agree with TRBD2. The CDR3 consists of 15 residues. Germline V lookup: CDR1 SGDLS, CDR2 YYNGEE. V lost 3 bases, J lost 5 bases, and 5 bases stayed unmatched. The DNA for the CDR3 is TGTGCCAGCAGCGCGACTAGCGGGGGGATTGACGAGCAGTACTTC. This translates into CASSATSGGIDEQYF.

V and J are TRBV27 and TRBJ2-1; weak D call: TRBD2 (5 bases). The CDR3 contains 15 residues. Trimming left V 7 bases short and J 5 bases short, with 18 bases between. Germline V gene data show CDR1 as MNHEY and CDR2 as SMNVEV (reference sequence). The CDR3 bases are TGTGCCAGCAACGGAGAGGGTACCAAGAACAATGAGCAGTTCTTC. It encodes CASNGEGTKNNEQFF.

V and J are TRBV29-1 and TRBJ2-3; weak D call: TRBD1 (5 bases). The CDR3 runs to 14 residues. Germline CDR1 reads SQVTM; CDR2 reads ANQGSEA. Deletions cut 3 bases from V and 6 bases from J, with 16 bases between. The CDR3 nucleotides read TGCAGCGTTGAGCGGTCCAGGGTTCAGGATACGCAGTATTTT. It specifies CSVERSRVQDTQYF.

Worth noting for this clonotype: A much larger clone differs by one base, so this may be a read error. The CDR3 sequence: CASSQGTAHQETQYF. In nucleotides, the CDR3 is TGCGCCAGCAGCCAGGGTACAGCCCACCAAGAGACCCAGTACTTC. The chain uses TRBV4-1 and TRBJ2-5; D unresolved. CDR1 is MGHRA and CDR2 is YSYEKL in the germline V gene. The V and J ends lost 3 bases and 0 bases respectively, with 11 bases between them. The CDR3 contains 15 residues.

The genes are TRBV27 and TRBJ2-1, with 9 bases fitting TRBD1. Germline V gives CDR1 MNHEY, CDR2 SMNVEV (reference sequence). This CDR3 contains 13 residues. The V gene end was trimmed by 8 bases and the J gene end by 8 bases; junction bases not matched to a gene: 7. The CDR3 region has the DNA TGTGCCAGCCCTGGGACAGGGAACGATGAGCAGTTCTTC. It translates to CASPGTGNDEQFF.

Points on this clonotype: A much bigger clone sits one base away, suggesting this may be a read error. This chain links TRBV5-1 with TRBJ2-5; D perhaps matches TRBD2 (7 bases). Germline lookup yields CDR1 SGHRS and CDR2 YFSETQ. V was trimmed by 3 bases and J by 1 base, leaving 10 bases between them. This CDR3 has 14 amino acids. This CDR3 is CASSWEGVQETQYF. CDR3 in DNA: TGCGCCAGCAGCTGGGAGGGGGTCCAAGAGACCCAGTACTTC.

The sample holds many counts of this clonotype. The genes are TRBV6-2 or TRBV6-3 and TRBJ2-6; D unclear. Germline V gives CDR1 MNHEY, CDR2 SVGEGT. V was shortened by 6 bases and J by 1 base, with 4 bases between the two germline ends. This CDR3 region has 13 residues. CDR3 coding DNA: TGTGCCAGCAGCCGATCTGGGGCCAACGTCCTGACTTTC. As protein: CASSRSGANVLTF.

The table lists this clonotype with many counts. V usage is TRBV12-3 or TRBV12-4 and J usage is TRBJ2-1; 13 positions match TRBD2. CDR3 size: 17 residues. Unmatched junction bases numbered 8, after V lost 5 bases and J lost 4 bases. Here the CDR3 DNA reads TGTGCCAGCAGTCCTACCGGGACTAGCGGGGCTTACAATGAGCAGTTCTTC. It codes for CASSPTGTSGAYNEQFF.